These 23 T cell receptor beta chains share one sample of origin, sequenced in a study of T-cell reconstitution after alpha-beta-depleted transplantation in children listed by TCRdb under 2016. The treatment or condition label on this specimen signifies: allogeneic hematopoietic cell transplantation with graft depleted of TCRalphabeta T cells and CD19 B cells. The library was made by PCR. Sequenced on an Illumina HiSeq 2500. TCR library preparation used molecular barcoding, with unique molecular identifiers applied to normalize quantification of the TCRbeta repertoire. In-frame beta chains were kept once TCRdb had trimmed the public reads at Q25 with fastp and called clones with MiXCR. Records with the same CDR3 protein are collapsed into one entry carrying the most frequent genes and DNA. A total of 200,000 to 250,000 distinct CDR3 sequences appear in this sample, approximately 6.3% of them only once. The top ten clones comprise approximately 5.7% of the sample.

This sample comprised PBMCs, obtained before TCRalphabeta/CD19-depleted stem cell transplant. The receptor set was obtained from a boy between 2 and 10 years old with acute lymphoblastic leukemia, due to receive a stem cell transplant.

This clonotype has just a few counts. The V call is TRBV7-9, the J call TRBJ2-7; no firm D call. V shed 0 bases and J shed 3 bases, with 12 bases lying between them. The CDR3 runs 15 residues. CDR1 SEHNR and CDR2 FQNEAQ come from the germline V gene (reference sequence). In nucleotides, the CDR3 is TGTGCCAGCAGCTTAGCGCTTGGGGAAAGCTACGAGCAGTACTTC. This sequence encodes CASSLALGESYEQYF.

This chain connects TRBV7-9 to TRBJ2-5; no clear D. Germline V CDR1 and CDR2: SEHNR, FQNEAQ (reference sequence). Trimming shortened V by 6 bases and J by 3 bases, and 11 bases separated the two germline ends. This CDR3 is 13 amino acids long. The CDR3 DNA reads as TGTGCCAGCAGGATAGCCGAAAAAGAGACCCAGTACTTC. It encodes CASRIAEKETQYF.

This clonotype was found many times. The chain has TRBV7-9 and TRBJ2-3; no definite D call. The germline V gene has CDR1 SEHNR and CDR2 FQNEAQ (reference sequence). Trimming removed 1 base from V and 4 bases from J, with 6 bases in between. The CDR3 totals 13 residues. The CDR3 bases are TGTGCCAGCAGCTTAGGTCGGGCAGATACGCAGTATTTT. Translation gives CASSLGRADTQYF. Drawing the rest from reference TRBV7-9 and TRBJ2-3, the complete variable domain is DTGVSQNPRHKITKRGQNVTFRCDPISEHNRLYWYRQTLGQGPEFLTYFQNEAQLEKSRLLSDRFSAERPKGSFSTLEIQRTEQGDSAMYLCASSLGRADTQYFGPGTRLTVL.

This clonotype was found many times. The chain joins TRBV18 to TRBJ2-7; perhaps TRBD1 as D (6 bases). The CDR3 consists of 13 residues. Germline V gene data show CDR1 as KGHSH and CDR2 as LQKENI. Trimming pared 3 bases from V and 5 bases from J, leaving 11 bases between. CDR3 sequence (DNA): TGTGCCAGCTCACCTCCGGGACACGACGAGCAGTACTTC. It translates to CASSPPGHDEQYF.

This clonotype was seen repeatedly, ten times or more. The genes are TRBV6-2 or TRBV6-3 and TRBJ2-1; 7 bases fit TRBD2. V shed 5 bases and J 0 bases; nucleotides not matched to a gene: 4. The CDR3 consists of 15 residues. Germline CDR1 MNHEY, CDR2 SVGEGT. CDR3 DNA sequence: TGTGCCAGCAGTCCCCGCGGGGGCTCCTACAATGAGCAGTTCTTC. This codes for CASSPRGGSYNEQFF.

Ten or more counts support this clonotype. This rearrangement joins TRBV3-1 to TRBJ2-7, with 7 bases matching TRBD1. V trimming: 3 bases; J trimming: 11 bases; junction bases outside the gene matches: 4. CDR1 and CDR2 (germline): LGHDT, YNNKEL (reference sequence). The CDR3 has 11 amino acids. CDR3 loop: CASSQGTEEYF. In nucleotides, the CDR3 is TGTGCCAGCAGCCAGGGGACAGAAGAGTACTTC.

This clonotype appeared many times. This chain links TRBV21-1 with TRBJ1-1. TRBV21-1 is designated a pseudogene. The CDR3 sequence is 13 residues long. The CDR3 bases are TGTGCCAGCAGCAGACACCAGAGGACTGAAGCTTTCTTT. Its protein is CASSRHQRTEAFF.

Here the CDR3 reads CSVRTGYYEQYF. In nucleotides, the CDR3 is TGCAGCGTCCGGACAGGGTACTACGAGCAGTACTTC. This chain uses TRBV29-1 with TRBJ2-7; 8 bases are shared with TRBD1. CDR1 SQVTM and CDR2 ANQGSEA come from the germline V gene. V shed 6 bases, J shed 3 bases, and the junction held 4 bases outside the gene matches. The CDR3 is 12 residues long.

This clonotype showed up just a few times. The chain uses TRBV7-8 and TRBJ2-5; D may be TRBD1 (6 bases). The length of the CDR3 is 17 residues. Germline V gene data show CDR1 as SGHVS and CDR2 as FQNEAQ. The V end was cut by 4 bases, the J end by 1 base, with 19 bases between. This CDR3 is CASSSPQGGATQETQYF. The CDR3 DNA reads as TGTGCCAGCAGCTCACCCCAAGGGGGAGCAACCCAAGAGACCCAGTACTTC.

With regard to this clonotype: A much larger clone is a single base away; this may be a read error. V gene TRBV28 combines with J gene TRBJ2-5; D unresolved. The CDR3 is 13 amino acids. Germline V gives CDR1 MDHEN, CDR2 SYDVKM. Here the CDR3 reads CASSFPPREIQYF. The DNA for the CDR3 is TGTGCCAGCAGTTTTCCGCCGCGAGAGATCCAGTACTTC.

This clonotype was recorded many times. The chain employs TRBV5-6 and TRBJ2-3; D is uncertain. Trimming pared 3 bases from V and 8 bases from J, leaving 10 bases between. The CDR3 runs to 12 residues. Germline CDR1 SGHDT, CDR2 YYEEEE. The CDR3 protein is CASSSKMGTQYF. CDR3 nucleotides: TGTGCCAGCAGCTCTAAAATGGGTACGCAGTATTTT.

This clonotype was seen many times. This chain links TRBV25-1 with TRBJ2-5, with D hard to call. The CDR3 has 14 residues. The germline V gene encodes CDR1 MGHDK and CDR2 SYGVNS. Deletions cut 0 bases from V and 3 bases from J, with 8 bases between. In DNA form, the CDR3 reads TGTGCCAGCAGTGAATACCCGAACGAAGAGACCCAGTACTTC. This encodes CASSEYPNEETQYF. The full variable domain, rest sourced from reference TRBV25-1 and TRBJ2-5, is EADIYQTPRYLVIGTGKKITLECSQTMGHDKMYWYQQDPGMELHLIHYSYGVNSTEKGDLSSESTVSRIRTEHFPLTLESARPSHTSQYLCASSEYPNEETQYFGPGTRLLVL.

In its sample, this clonotype was seen many times. The V call is TRBV28, the J call TRBJ1-1; 7 bases line up with TRBD1. The CDR3 length is 14 residues. The ends lost 6 bases at V and 11 bases at J; junction bases unmatched: 15. Germline V CDR1 and CDR2: MDHEN, SYDVKM. The CDR3 spells CASRVDRVVGKAFF. The CDR3 bases are TGTGCCAGCAGGGTCGACAGGGTCGTTGGGAAGGCTTTCTTT.

This clonotype occurred many times. The chain joins TRBV29-1 to TRBJ1-4, with D perhaps TRBD1 (5 bases). This CDR3 spans 14 amino acids. V gave up 4 bases and J gave up 7 bases, with 16 bases separating them. Germline loops: CDR1 SQVTM, CDR2 ANQGSEA. The CDR3 nucleotides are TGCAGCGTTGCGGTCACAGGCGGGGGTGAAAAACTGTTTTTT. Its protein is CSVAVTGGGEKLFF.

Ten or more counts support this clonotype. The chain joins TRBV9 to TRBJ2-1; D uncertain. V lost 0 bases and J lost 6, with 13 bases in between. Germline V gives CDR1 SGDLS, CDR2 YYNGEE. The CDR3 has 15 residues. CDR3 DNA sequence: TGTGCCAGCAGCGTAGAAGCCTTACAATCCAATGAGCAGTTCTTC. Amino acids: CASSVEALQSNEQFF.

This clonotype was detected ten times or more. The CDR3 loop is CSAQPGQLQETQYF. The CDR3 DNA reads TGCAGTGCTCAACCGGGACAGTTACAAGAGACCCAGTACTTC. The chain couples TRBV20-1 to TRBJ2-5; 7 bases are a match to TRBD1. Trimming removed 5 bases from V and 2 bases from J; junction bases left unmatched: 8. CDR3 length: 14 amino acids. CDR1 DFQATT and CDR2 SNEGSKA come from the germline V gene (reference sequence).

The genes are TRBV11-2 and TRBJ2-7, with 9 bases lining up with TRBD2. CDR3 length equals 16 residues. Per germline, CDR1 SGHAT and CDR2 FQNNGV. Germline trimming cut 6 bases from V and 4 bases from J; bases unmatched to any gene: 13. The chain's CDR3 is CASSPLRREGQYEQYF. CDR3 DNA sequence: TGTGCCAGCAGTCCTCTCAGGCGGGAGGGCCAATACGAGCAGTACTTC.

In this sample, this clonotype turned up a few times. The CDR3 reads CASSFRSGSRTGKTHNEQFF. CDR3 DNA: TGTGCCAGCAGCTTCAGAAGCGGTTCCCGGACAGGGAAGACCCACAATGAGCAGTTCTTC. The chain has TRBV7-8 and TRBJ2-1, with 8 bases lining up with TRBD1. The CDR3 sequence is 20 residues long. Germline loops: CDR1 SGHVS, CDR2 FQNEAQ. V gave up 3 bases and J gave up 5 bases; unmatched junction bases: 21.

The chain uses TRBV28 and TRBJ1-6; D call uncertain. The V and J ends lost 6 bases and 10 bases respectively, with 10 bases between them. Germline V gene data show CDR1 as MDHEN and CDR2 as SYDVKM. This CDR3 contains 12 residues. CDR3 loop: CASRIKESPLHF. The DNA of the CDR3 is TGTGCCAGCAGGATTAAAGAATCACCCCTCCACTTT.

There are many counts of this clonotype. The rearrangement uses TRBV7-2 and TRBJ2-5; no firm D call. Germline V lookup: CDR1 SGHTA, CDR2 FQGNSA. The CDR3 is 14 amino acids. Trimming left V 5 bases short and J 2 bases short, with 12 bases between. This chain's CDR3 is CASSPRYDQETQYF. CDR3 coding DNA: TGTGCCAGCAGCCCCCGTTACGATCAAGAGACCCAGTACTTC.

At least ten counts were recorded for this clonotype. The V call is TRBV27, the J call TRBJ1-1, with D possibly being TRBD1 (5 bases). The V and J ends lost 10 bases and 4 bases respectively, with 16 bases between them. The CDR3 loop spans 13 amino acids. Germline CDR1 and CDR2: MNHEY and SMNVEV (reference sequence). CDR3 region: CATRARAVTEAFF. CDR3 coding DNA: TGTGCCACCAGGGCTAGGGCGGTCACTGAAGCTTTCTTT.

This clonotype was seen more than once but under ten times. The V gene is TRBV28, the J gene TRBJ1-5, with a tentative D call TRBD1 (5 bases). CDR3 length equals 15 residues. Germline CDR1 and CDR2: MDHEN and SYDVKM. V was pared by 2 bases and J by 7 bases, with 15 bases between. CDR3 sequence: CASSLRHGGGQPQHF. CDR3 sequence (DNA): TGTGCCAGCAGTTTAAGACACGGGGGTGGCCAGCCCCAGCATTTT. Filled out from reference TRBV28 and TRBJ1-5, the complete variable domain reads DVKVTQSSRYLVKRTGEKVFLECVQDMDHENMFWYRQDPGLGLRLIYFSYDVKMKEKGDIPEGYSVSREKKERFSLILESASTNQTSMYLCASSLRHGGGQPQHFGDGTRLSIL.

Many counts were recorded for this clonotype. The CDR3 loop reads CASSLGTNSGELFF. CDR3 nucleotides: TGTGCCAGCAGCCTCGGGACTAACTCCGGGGAGCTGTTTTTT. The chain recombines TRBV12-3 or TRBV12-4 with TRBJ2-2; 7 bases align to TRBD2. The ends lost 6 bases at V and 6 bases at J; junction bases unmatched: 7. The CDR3 covers 14 residues.